This paragraph covers one T cell receptor (beta chain) sequence. This clonotype was observed a handful of times. Its antigen is not yet known. This may arise from a read error, as a much more abundant clone is one base away. Stable Graves' hyperthyroidism was defined as the absence of progression to ophthalmopathy over 18 months of follow-up. Hyperthyroidism patients were newly diagnosed, with disease duration under 2 months, and aged 18 to 65 years. Exclusion was applied to patients with uncontrolled infections, other autoimmune diseases, pregnancy or lactation. Clinical symptoms, serum thyroxine and TRAb, thyroid ultrasound, and orbital computed tomography formed the basis for the diagnoses. Ficoll-Paque density gradient centrifugation was used to isolate PBMCs from 9.5 to 10 ml of fresh peripheral blood. Total RNA was extracted using Trizol reagent, and RNA quality was assessed on an Agilent 2100 Bioanalyzer.

These data are taken from a study of T cells in Graves' hyperthyroidism and ophthalmopathy (dated 2019 in TCRdb). For context, the study as a whole: Peripheral blood was sampled at the time of initial diagnosis, prior to any treatment. The paper reports TCR Vbeta CDR3 sequencing of about 140 peripheral blood samples: fewer than 50 ophthalmopathy, about 75 hyperthyroidism and approximately 17 progressor patients. TCR V-J signatures able to tell the groups apart were searched for in a discovery cohort of 100 or so patients, of whom more than 40 had Graves' ophthalmopathy and around 57 had stable Graves' hyperthyroidism. Following sampling, methimazole starting at 30 mg daily was given to hyperthyroidism patients, and high-dose intravenous methylprednisolone was given to ophthalmopathy patients. For training and testing, the 100 patients in the discovery cohort were randomly divided in a 7:3 ratio. Whether ophthalmopathy could be predicted prospectively was tested in an independent validation cohort made up of under 20 hyperthyroidism patients plus 17 patients who later progressed to ophthalmopathy. In roughly six Graves' hyperthyroidism patients, the study also compared T-cell repertoires from thyroid tissue with T-cell repertoires from blood. General findings and caveats noted by the study authors: No statistical method was used to fix the sample size in advance, and group allocation was not hidden from the investigators. A 13 V-J signature model separated ophthalmopathy from stable hyperthyroidism, with just over 85% sensitivity and 81.08% specificity in cross-validation and 80%/75% in testing. Most expanded thyroid clonotypes (frequency above 0.001) were also found in blood, which suggests that blood repertoires may mirror thyroid immune responses. In validation, the model predicted progression to ophthalmopathy a median of 6.5 months before onset, with about 70% sensitivity and 72.22% specificity.

The TCR beta CDR3 regions were amplified from the RNA transcripts. For the first round of RT-PCR on the TCR CDR3, the HTBI primer set was used together with the Qiagen OneStep RT-PCR kit. The libraries were constructed in a second round of multiplex PCR and then size-selected and purified. Paired-end sequencing of the libraries was performed with 100 bp reads on an Illumina HiSeq2000. The published analysis was carried out like this. SOAPnuke was used to process the raw data, with reads discarded if the reads contained adapters or uncalled bases, had a mean Phred below 15, or lacked an exact constant-primer or identifier match. High-quality paired reads were merged with COPE v1.2.5, and unique nucleotide sequences were defined as clonotypes. MiTCR v1.1 was used to align the clonotypes against IMGT TRBV, TRBD and TRBJ reference segments. Analysis was restricted to V-J combinations with a frequency above 0.0001, which covered roughly 99% of repertoires. A TCS score was defined as the ratio between F50 (clonal expansion) and ExV (chaos), using BLOSUM62-based TCRdist between CDR3 peptides within each V-J. Welch's t-statistics and random forest reduced fewer than 600 V-J features to 13, which were used in a naive Bayes classifier (R e1071). TCRdb handled the public reads itself, with Q25 trimming in fastp and clone calling in MiXCR, and kept productive beta chains. CDR3 protein duplicates are merged, each entry listing the most common genes and DNA. TCRdb, rather than the study authors, made the V and J calls. The sample profile shows some 770,000 distinct CDR3 sequences; roughly 17% of them were found once. The top ten clonotypes cover around 8.1% of the sample.

The receptor was derived from a man aged 18 to 29 with Graves' hyperthyroidism. The sample comprised blood.

The DNA sequence reads TGTGCCAGCAGTGTTCACGGGACGGTTAATGAAACACTGTTTTTT. Its amino acids are CASSVHGTVNETLFF. The chain links TRBV12-3 or TRBV12-4 with TRBJ1-4; tentative D gene TRBD1, with 5 bases matching. Its CDR3 holds 15 amino acids, cysteine through phenylalanine. The only DNA kept is the CDR3, 45 bases in frame from the first base.